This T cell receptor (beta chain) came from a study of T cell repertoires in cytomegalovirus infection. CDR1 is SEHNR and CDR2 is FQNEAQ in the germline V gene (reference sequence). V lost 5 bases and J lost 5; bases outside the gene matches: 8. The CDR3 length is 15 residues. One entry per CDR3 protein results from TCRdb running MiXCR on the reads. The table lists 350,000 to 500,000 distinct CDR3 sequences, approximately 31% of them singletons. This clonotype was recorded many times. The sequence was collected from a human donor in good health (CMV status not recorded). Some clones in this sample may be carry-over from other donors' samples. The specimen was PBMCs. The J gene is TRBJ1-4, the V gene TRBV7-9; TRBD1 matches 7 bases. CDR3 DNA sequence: TGTGCCAGCAGCCCAAGGGGGACAGACAATGAAAAACTGTTTTTT. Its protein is CASSPRGTDNEKLFF.